These 22 T cell receptor beta chains originate from one sample sequenced in a study of cytomegalovirus exposure and HLA in healthy donors. The PCR used 60 Vbeta and 13 Jbeta primers. Sequencing was performed with immunoSEQ multiplex PCR; in TCRdb, only in-frame clones are kept and a portion is missing. The sample shows around 200,000 clones, around 76% of them seen only once. Source material: PBMCs. The receptor source for this set is a man aged 30 to 45 in good health and CMV-seronegative.

This chain uses TRBV19 with TRBJ2-1; 14 bases line up with TRBD2. This CDR3 spans 13 amino acids. Germline V gene sequence: CDR1 LNHDA, CDR2 SQIVND (reference sequence). V lost 5 bases to trimming and J lost 14 bases; unmatched junction nucleotides: 5. CDR3 loop: CASSGGTSGSKFF. The CDR3 DNA sequence: TGTGCCAGTAGTGGGGGGACTAGCGGGAGTAAGTTCTTC.

The V and J genes are TRBV5-1 and TRBJ1-6; no clear D gene. The V end lost 6 bases, the J end lost 9 bases, and 4 bases lay between the germline ends. The CDR3 contains 10 residues. Germline loops: CDR1 SGHRS, CDR2 YFSETQ. CDR3 coding DNA: TGCGCCAGCATCCGTTCACCCCTCCACTTT. It is translated as CASIRSPLHF.

This chain joins TRBV19 and TRBJ2-1; 12 bases fit TRBD2. Unmatched junction bases numbered 3, after V lost 5 bases and J lost 7 bases. The CDR3 runs 14 residues. CDR1 and CDR2 (germline): LNHDA, SQIVND (reference sequence). The CDR3 bases are TGTGCCAGTAGTGTAGGACTAGCGGGGAATGAGCAGTTCTTC. This sequence encodes CASSVGLAGNEQFF. Variable domain in full (rest from reference TRBV19 and TRBJ2-1): DGGITQSPKYLFRKEGQNVTLSCEQNLNHDAMYWYRQDPGQGLRLIYYSQIVNDFQKGDIAEGYSVSREKKESFPLTVTSAQKNPTAFYLCASSVGLAGNEQFFGPGTRLTVL.

A remark on this clone: One junction end does not reproduce the germline sequence, and a read error may be involved. The genes are TRBV28 and TRBJ2-6, with TRBD1 as a possible D gene (6 bases). CDR3 length: 13 residues. The germline CDR1 and CDR2 sequences are MDHEN and SYDVKM. The CDR3 loop reads CASSTWTEFPLLF. The CDR3 DNA follows: TGTGCCAGCAGTACTTGGACAGAATTCCCGCTTTTATTC.

The rearrangement joins TRBV5-1 to TRBJ1-6; possible D gene TRBD1, 6 bases. V was clipped by 0 bases and J by 10 bases, with 14 bases between them. The CDR3 runs 15 residues. The V gene's germline CDR1 is SGHRS and CDR2 YFSETQ. The CDR3 coding sequence is TGCGCCAGCAGCTTGGACAGGGTTGTAGGGTCACCCCTCCACTTT. Translation gives CASSLDRVVGSPLHF.

This chain links TRBV6-1 with TRBJ2-3; 8 bases fit TRBD2. V dropped 1 base and J dropped 2; count of bases not matched to a gene: 5. The CDR3 extends over 16 amino acids. CDR1 MNHNS and CDR2 SASEGT come from the germline V gene. CDR3 protein: CASSEEAGVPTDTQYF. CDR3 DNA: TGTGCCAGCAGTGAAGAAGCGGGGGTTCCCACAGATACGCAGTATTTT.

This clone showed up just once. The gene calls are TRBV10-3 and TRBJ1-2; 8 nucleotides line up with TRBD1. The germline CDR1 and CDR2 sequences are ENHRY and SYGVKD. The CDR3 is made up of 14 amino acids. With 6 bases clipped from V and 4 bases from J, the junction kept 7 bases outside the gene matches. The DNA for the CDR3 is TGTGCCATCAGCGGACAGGGCAATTTCTATGGCTACACCTTC. Translated: CAISGQGNFYGYTF.

The chain recombines TRBV7-8 with TRBJ2-7; tentative D call: TRBD2 (5 bases). The CDR3 covers 17 residues. V gave up 5 bases and J gave up 4 bases, with 24 bases separating them. In germline, CDR1 is SGHVS, CDR2 FQNEAQ. The CDR3 protein is CASSPRAWSGLMYEQYF. The DNA for the CDR3 is TGTGCCAGCAGCCCCCGCGCGTGGAGCGGCCTTATGTACGAGCAGTACTTC.

The V call is TRBV18, the J call TRBJ2-2, with D perhaps TRBD1 (5 bases). The V and J ends lost 3 bases and 4 bases respectively, with 9 bases between them. From germline, CDR1 is KGHSH and CDR2 LQKENI. The CDR3 is 14 amino acids. The DNA of the CDR3 is TGTGCCAGCTCACCTCGACAGACCACCGGGGAGCTGTTTTTT. Translation: CASSPRQTTGELFF.

V gene TRBV7-9 combines with J gene TRBJ2-5, with 13 bases matching TRBD2. V trimming: 1 base; J trimming: 7 bases; junction bases outside the gene matches: 12. The CDR3 covers 18 residues. Germline V gene lookup returns CDR1 SEHNR and CDR2 FQNEAQ (reference sequence). This CDR3 reads CASSLVSSGLAGRGTQYF. DNA for the CDR3: TGTGCCAGCAGCTTAGTCTCCTCGGGACTAGCGGGGCGCGGGACCCAGTACTTC.

The chain recombines TRBV7-9 with TRBJ2-7, with D maybe TRBD2 (5 bases). Trimming took 5 bases from V and 2 from J, leaving 16 bases between them. CDR3 length: 15 residues. Germline V CDR1 and CDR2: SEHNR, FQNEAQ (reference sequence). Written as DNA, the CDR3 is TGTGCCAGCAGCCCTAGCCCGCCGGGCCCCTACGAGCAGTACTTC. It specifies CASSPSPPGPYEQYF.

This clone has only one observation. J is TRBJ1-6 and V is TRBV19; D call uncertain. The germline V and J ends were trimmed by 0 bases and 10 bases, with 13 bases remaining between them. CDR1 is LNHDA and CDR2 is SQIVND in the germline V gene (reference sequence). This CDR3 region has 15 residues. The CDR3 DNA reads as TGTGCCAGTAGTATAGATCGTGGAGGCGGATCACCCCTCCACTTT. Residues: CASSIDRGGGSPLHF.

The rearrangement links TRBV9 to TRBJ1-1, with 8 bases lining up with TRBD1. The CDR3 sequence is 22 residues long. Germline V gives CDR1 SGDLS, CDR2 YYNGEE. V was clipped by 1 base and J by 2 bases; unmatched bases: 25. For the CDR3, the DNA is TGTGCCAGCAGCGTATTGGGATTGTCTCCCGGGCAGGGGGCTTTGAAAAACACTGAAGCTTTCTTT. Protein sequence: CASSVLGLSPGQGALKNTEAFF.

The chain is built from TRBV29-1 and TRBJ1-1; possible D gene TRBD1, 6 bases. Germline values: CDR1 SQVTM, CDR2 ANQGSEA. CDR3 length: 14 residues. V lost 3 bases to trimming and J lost 0 bases, with 11 bases between them. Here the CDR3 reads CSVDIQGMNTEAFF. CDR3 nucleotide sequence: TGCAGCGTTGATATTCAGGGGATGAACACTGAAGCTTTCTTT.

CDR3 sequence: CASSLVRGKNEQFF. The CDR3 DNA reads as TGTGCCAGCAGCTTAGTCAGGGGGAAGAATGAGCAGTTCTTC. The J gene is TRBJ2-1, the V gene TRBV11-1; TRBD1 matches 7 bases. There are 14 residues in the CDR3. Germline CDR1 is SGHAT and CDR2 is FQDESV (reference sequence). J was trimmed by 7 bases and V by 1 base; bases with no gene match: 4.

The CDR3 nucleotides read TGTGCCAGCAGCCGCGTGATCCAAGAGACCCAGTACTTC. Protein product: CASSRVIQETQYF. The chain has TRBV14 and TRBJ2-5; the D is unclear. Germline V gene sequence: CDR1 SGHDN, CDR2 FVKESK. V was trimmed by 4 bases and J by 1 base, leaving 7 bases between them. The CDR3 consists of 13 residues.

Only one count was recorded for this clone. V usage is TRBV5-1 and J usage is TRBJ2-1; D gene unclear. Trimming shortened V by 2 bases and J by 4 bases, and 7 bases separated the two germline ends. The germline CDR1 and CDR2 sequences are SGHRS and YFSETQ. The CDR3 totals 13 residues. This CDR3 reads CASSFLVYNEQFF. The CDR3 bases are TGCGCCAGCAGCTTTCTAGTATACAATGAGCAGTTCTTC.

The CDR3 loop is CASSQDLKTSGSSSTDTQYF. The CDR3 DNA sequence: TGCGCCAGCAGCCAAGATTTAAAGACTAGCGGGAGCTCTAGCACAGATACGCAGTATTTT. The chain recombines TRBV4-1 with TRBJ2-3; TRBD2 matches 12 bases. V shed 0 bases and J 0 bases; nucleotides not matched to a gene: 10. The length of the CDR3 is 20 residues. From germline, CDR1 is MGHRA and CDR2 YSYEKL.

V gene TRBV6-5 combines with J gene TRBJ2-5, with TRBD2 identical over 13 bases. The V gene end was trimmed by 6 bases and the J gene end by 3 bases; junction bases not matched to a gene: 1. Germline V lookup: CDR1 MNHEY, CDR2 SVGAGI. The CDR3 is made up of 14 amino acids. CDR3 region: CASRGLAGKETQYF. Here the CDR3 DNA reads TGTGCCAGCAGGGGACTAGCGGGGAAAGAGACCCAGTACTTC.

This clone was recorded once. J is TRBJ2-2 and V is TRBV11-3; TRBD1 might be the D (6 bases). The V and J ends lost 0 bases and 5 bases respectively, with 13 bases between them. This CDR3 spans 16 amino acids. Germline CDR1 is SGHNT and CDR2 is YENEEA. The CDR3 coding sequence is TGTGCCAGCAGCTTAGACACAGGGTTTTTGACCGGGGAGCTGTTTTTT. It yields the protein CASSLDTGFLTGELFF.

The sample holds one count of this clone. Other DNA sequences in this sample translate to the same CDR3. The chain joins TRBV5-1 to TRBJ2-3; 9 bases agree with TRBD2. The trim removed 0 bases at V and 2 bases at J, leaving 4 bases unmatched. Germline CDR1 is SGHRS and CDR2 is YFSETQ. The CDR3 sequence is 16 residues long. This chain's CDR3 is CASSLGLAGFTDTQYF. In DNA, the CDR3 is TGCGCCAGCAGCTTGGGCCTAGCGGGGTTCACAGATACGCAGTATTTT.

The genes are TRBV28 and TRBJ2-7, with a possible D match to TRBD2 (6 bases). The ends were cut back, 3 bases at V and 3 bases at J, with 9 bases in the middle. The CDR3 extends over 13 amino acids. CDR1 is MDHEN and CDR2 is SYDVKM in the germline V gene. CDR3 DNA: TGTGCCAGCAGTTTGGGGCGGGACTACGAGCAGTACTTC. It translates to CASSLGRDYEQYF.